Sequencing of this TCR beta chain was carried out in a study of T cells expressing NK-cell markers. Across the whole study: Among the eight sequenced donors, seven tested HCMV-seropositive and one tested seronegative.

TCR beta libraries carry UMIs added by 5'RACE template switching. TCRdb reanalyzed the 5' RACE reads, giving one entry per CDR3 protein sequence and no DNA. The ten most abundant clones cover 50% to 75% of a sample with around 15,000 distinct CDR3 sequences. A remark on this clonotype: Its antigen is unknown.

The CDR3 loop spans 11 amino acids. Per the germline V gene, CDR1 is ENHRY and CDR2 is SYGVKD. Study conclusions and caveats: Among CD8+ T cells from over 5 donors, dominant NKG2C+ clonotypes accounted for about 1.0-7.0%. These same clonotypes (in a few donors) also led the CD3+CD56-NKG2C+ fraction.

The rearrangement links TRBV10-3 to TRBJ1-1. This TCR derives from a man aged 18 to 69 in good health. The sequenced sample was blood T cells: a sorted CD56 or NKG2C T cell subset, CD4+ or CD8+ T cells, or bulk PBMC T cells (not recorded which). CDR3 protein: CAIGSWAEAFF.